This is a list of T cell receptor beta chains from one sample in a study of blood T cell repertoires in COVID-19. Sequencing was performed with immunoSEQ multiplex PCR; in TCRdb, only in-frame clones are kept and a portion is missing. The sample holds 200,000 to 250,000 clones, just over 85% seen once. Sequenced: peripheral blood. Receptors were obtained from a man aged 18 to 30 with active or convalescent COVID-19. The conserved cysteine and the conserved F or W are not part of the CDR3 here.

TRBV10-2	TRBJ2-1	ASTPLAGGGLF
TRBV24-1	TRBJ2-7	ATLTGIRCSAVRSSYEQY
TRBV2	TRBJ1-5	ASSDRGWREPQH
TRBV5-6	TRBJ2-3	ASSFGSGLGTDTQY
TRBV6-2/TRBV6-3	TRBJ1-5	ASSTSDRFNQPQH
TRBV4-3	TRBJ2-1	ASSHLAGVDNEQF
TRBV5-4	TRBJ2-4	ASSSRDSAAKNIQY
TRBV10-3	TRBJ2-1	ATSGTSGRAGEQF
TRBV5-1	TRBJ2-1	ASSVDRDEQF
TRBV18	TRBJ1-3	ASSPSSGNTIY
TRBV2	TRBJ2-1	ASSVQITEQF
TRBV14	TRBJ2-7	ASSPWGLSSYEQY
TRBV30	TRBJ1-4	AWSEQTGREKLF
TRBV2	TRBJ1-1	ASRAFTGTGNTEAF
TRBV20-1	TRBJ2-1	SASRGRFAEQF
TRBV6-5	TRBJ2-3	ASSNGQGLTDTQY
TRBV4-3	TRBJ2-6	ASSQETGALSGANVLT
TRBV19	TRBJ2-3	ASSIIAGVFSDTQY
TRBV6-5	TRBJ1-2	ASEGGGEGYT
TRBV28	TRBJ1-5	ASSLSGASQPQH
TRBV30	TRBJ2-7	AWTRGGTGRYEQY
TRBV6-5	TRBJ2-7	ASSREGHPYEQY
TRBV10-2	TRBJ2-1	ASIVGLAGVGRTYNEQF
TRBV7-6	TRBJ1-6	ASSLGQSGNSPLH
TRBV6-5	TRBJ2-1	ASSLGSGRGWDEQF